This TCR beta chain was recorded in a study of cytomegalovirus exposure and HLA in healthy donors. Broader study findings: HLA allele associations emerged for 15,000 to 20,000 TCR beta sequences in a later analysis, at 0.05 false discovery rate.

There are 17 residues in the CDR3. The germline V gene encodes CDR1 MDHEN and CDR2 SYDVKM. V shed 6 bases and J 2 bases; nucleotides not matched to a gene: 13. To note about this clone: The antigen is undetermined.

The PCR used 60 Vbeta and 13 Jbeta primers. TCRdb's copy holds only in-frame clones and misses some; the assay was immunoSEQ multiplex PCR. The sample has approximately 140,000 clones; roughly 79% are singletons. The sequence was collected from a woman in her thirties or forties in good health and CMV-seronegative. Sequencing used PBMCs. The genes are TRBV28 and TRBJ2-7; TRBD2 matches at 10 bases. The CDR3 nucleotides are TGTGCCAGCAGGGGAGCAGCGGGACTAGCGACTACCTACGAGCAGTACTTC. As protein: CASRGAAGLATTYEQYF. Based on the CDR3 plus reference TRBV28 and TRBJ2-7, the full variable domain is DVKVTQSSRYLVKRTGEKVFLECVQDMDHENMFWYRQDPGLGLRLIYFSYDVKMKEKGDIPEGYSVSREKKERFSLILESASTNQTSMYLCASRGAAGLATTYEQYFGPGTRLTVT.